The 12 T cell receptor beta chains in this list originate from one sample, sequenced in a study of T cells in Graves' hyperthyroidism and ophthalmopathy. What was amplified from RNA transcripts were TCR beta CDR3 regions. First-round RT-PCR with HTBI primers amplified the TCR CDR3 region. TCRdb re-called the multiplex PCR reads through MiXCR, storing one row per CDR3 protein. The data show around 290,000 distinct CDR3 sequences, about an eighth seen once. Sequences were obtained from blood. Receptors were obtained from a woman aged 25-40 years with Graves' hyperthyroidism that later progressed to Graves' ophthalmopathy.

The chain combines TRBV4-2 with TRBJ2-2; D remains ambiguous. Trimming stripped 0 bases from V and 3 bases from J, with 14 bases between. The CDR3 extends over 17 amino acids. The V gene's germline CDR1 is LGHNA and CDR2 YNFKEQ. CDR3 bases: TGTGCCAGCAGCCAAGATGCGACACTAACCCACACCGGGGAGCTGTTTTTT. Residues: CASSQDATLTHTGELFF.

The chain couples TRBV5-5 to TRBJ2-6; TRBD1 aligns across 8 bases. The CDR3 runs to 17 residues. With V trimmed by 0 bases and J by 2 bases, 4 bases remained unmatched. Germline V CDR1 and CDR2: SGHKS, YYEKEE (reference sequence). CDR3 nucleotides: TGTGCCAGCAGCTTGGACAGGGGGACGCCTGGGGCCAACGTCCTGACTTTC. Protein: CASSLDRGTPGANVLTF.

This clonotype was picked up a small number of times. The V call is TRBV4-1, the J call TRBJ2-1, with 9 nucleotides matching TRBD2. The CDR3 is 16 residues long. From germline, CDR1 is MGHRA and CDR2 YSYEKL. The trim removed 3 bases at V and 3 bases at J, leaving 6 bases unmatched. DNA for the CDR3: TGCGCCAGCAGCCAGGGGGGACTAGCAGACTACAATGAGCAGTTCTTC. This gives the protein CASSQGGLADYNEQFF.

This chain uses TRBV15 with TRBJ2-7, with 8 nucleotides matching TRBD2. J was trimmed by 2 bases and V by 3 bases; bases with no gene match: 6. This CDR3 region has 15 residues. In germline, CDR1 is LNHNV, CDR2 YYDKDF (reference sequence). CDR3 coding DNA: TGTGCCACCAGCAGCCTACTAGCGGATACCTACGAGCAGTACTTC. This translates into CATSSLLADTYEQYF.

This clonotype was counted ten times or more. The junction differs from germline at one of its ends, possibly a read error. The chain is built from TRBV7-9 and TRBJ1-1; the D gene is possibly TRBD1 (5 bases). The CDR3 extends over 14 amino acids. Per germline, CDR1 SEHNR and CDR2 FQNEAQ (reference sequence). This chain's CDR3 is CASSLAQGAGKVFF. The CDR3 coding sequence is TGTGCCAGCAGCCTAGCCCAGGGCGCGGGGAAGGTCTTCTTT.

In this sample, this clonotype turned up many times. The chain links TRBV20-1 to TRBJ2-1, with TRBD2 matching 12 bases. The CDR3 has 15 amino acids. The V segment lost 6 bases and the J segment 1 base; nucleotides outside the gene matches: 4. Germline assignment: CDR1 DFQATT and CDR2 SNEGSKA (reference sequence). The DNA for the CDR3 is TGCAGTGCAAGACTAGCGGGAGTGTCCTACAATGAGCAGTTCTTC. Residues: CSARLAGVSYNEQFF.

This clonotype came up many times. The CDR3 nucleotides are TGTGCCAGCAGTCGAGCTGGGGGGTGGAATCAGCCCCAGCATTTT. Translated, it gives CASSRAGGWNQPQHF. The chain links TRBV6-1 to TRBJ1-5; D possibly corresponds to TRBD1 (5 bases). Germline V lookup: CDR1 MNHNS, CDR2 SASEGT. Trimming stripped 5 bases from V and 4 bases from J, with 15 bases between. CDR3 length: 15 residues.

This clonotype was seen at least ten times. This CDR3 reads CASSPGDKAGVIFNEQFF. DNA for the CDR3: TGTGCCAGCTCTCCGGGAGACAAAGCGGGAGTTATATTCAATGAGCAGTTCTTC. The gene calls are TRBV11-3 and TRBJ2-1; 8 nucleotides align to TRBD2. After removal of 8 bases from V and 6 bases from J, the junction contained 21 bases not matched to a gene. Germline V lookup: CDR1 SGHNT, CDR2 YENEEA. This CDR3 is built from 18 residues. Complete variable domain (other parts from reference TRBV11-3 and TRBJ2-1): EAGVVQSPRYKIIEKKQPVAFWCNPISGHNTLYWYLQNLGQGPELLIRYENEEAVDDSQLPKDRFSAERLKGVDSTLKIQPAELGDSAVYLCASSPGDKAGVIFNEQFFGPGTRLTVL.

This clonotype was found many times. V usage is TRBV14 and J usage is TRBJ2-1; 7 bases match TRBD2. This CDR3 region has 17 residues. Germline CDR1 reads SGHDN; CDR2 reads FVKESK. With V trimmed by 3 bases and J by 4 bases, 12 bases remained unmatched. CDR3 DNA sequence: TGTGCCAGCAGCCACGTGGGGTGTCTAGCGGCTTACAATGAGCAGTTCTTC. Translated, it gives CASSHVGCLAAYNEQFF.

This clonotype was detected a few times. The genes are TRBV27 and TRBJ2-7; 13 nucleotides agree with TRBD2. The germline V gene encodes CDR1 MNHEY and CDR2 SMNVEV (reference sequence). J was trimmed by 2 bases and V by 5 bases; bases with no gene match: 9. This CDR3 region has 17 residues. The CDR3 sequence: CASSIPTSGRAAYEQYF. The DNA of the CDR3 is TGTGCCAGCAGTATACCCACTAGCGGGAGGGCCGCCTACGAGCAGTACTTC.

This clonotype has a count of ten or more. The genes are TRBV7-9 and TRBJ2-1; no firm D call. Germline loops: CDR1 SEHNR, CDR2 FQNEAQ (reference sequence). The germline V and J ends were trimmed by 1 base and 5 bases, with 9 bases remaining between them. This CDR3 spans 14 amino acids. The CDR3 sequence: CASSLVRPNNEQFF. The CDR3 DNA reads as TGTGCCAGCAGCTTAGTTCGGCCCAACAATGAGCAGTTCTTC.

This clonotype has a count of ten or more. The chain has TRBV28 and TRBJ2-1; 9 bases map to TRBD2. The ends lost 4 bases at V and 2 bases at J; junction bases unmatched: 15. CDR1 MDHEN and CDR2 SYDVKM come from the germline V gene. This CDR3 is 19 amino acids long. The CDR3 region has the DNA TGTGCCAGCAGTTCTCCGGGTGATAGCGGGAGCCCCCCCTACAATGAGCAGTTCTTC. Protein product: CASSSPGDSGSPPYNEQFF.